A few counts support the clone carrying this TCR beta chain. Its antigen is unidentified. This specimen comes from a study of T cells after posttransplantation cyclophosphamide. Notes on the study in general: Recipient CMV seropositivity and CMV reactivation strongly tracked TRB clonality.

Germline CDR1 LNHDA, CDR2 SQIVND (reference sequence). This CDR3 comprises 13 residues. Trimming took 5 bases from V and 3 from J, leaving 8 bases between them. Controls had myeloablative marrow grafts with methotrexate and calcineurin inhibitor, sampled at 1 year. Libraries were prepared by immunoSEQ multiplex PCR; TCRdb keeps only in-frame clonotypes and omits some of them. The sample lists 9,000 to 15,000 clones; 80% to 85% were seen once. The V and J genes are TRBV19 and TRBJ1-3, with D uncertain. The sequencing used PBMCs, collected more than 350 days after allogeneic stem cell transplant with calcineurin inhibitor and methotrexate. This receptor was identified in a male patient in his 30s who received an allogeneic stem cell transplant from an unrelated donor, was CMV-positive, and had acute GVHD only. These T cells may partly come from the graft donor. DNA for the CDR3: TGTGCCAGTAGTTTCGGTGATGGAAACACCATATATTTT. It codes for CASSFGDGNTIYF.